The source of this T cell receptor beta chain is a study of cytomegalovirus exposure and HLA in healthy donors. Study details: Roughly 180 million T cells yielded 100 million or so unique TCR beta sequences, as an earlier analysis found. Regarding the study as a whole: TCR beta sequences reportedly predicted most subjects' HLA-A and HLA-B alleles accurately. Productive status was seen about 87% or about 30% of the time for most TCR beta V segments in an earlier analysis.

The V end was cut by 5 bases, the J end by 1 base, with 5 bases between. From germline, CDR1 is MDHEN and CDR2 SYDVKM. The CDR3 length is 12 residues. The study ran its PCR with 60 Vbeta and 13 Jbeta primers. Libraries were prepared by immunoSEQ multiplex PCR; TCRdb keeps only in-frame clonotypes and omits some of them. The repertoire has 95,000 to 110,000 clones, 75% to 80% of them found once; the top ten carry 5.8%. This clone was counted a few times. The antigen remains unidentified. The V gene is TRBV28, the J gene TRBJ1-1, with no clear D. Material for sequencing was PBMCs. This sequence originates from a man between 60 and 75 years old in good health and CMV-seropositive. The DNA of the CDR3 is TGTGCCAGCAGTCTAGGGAACACTGAAGCTTTCTTT. Translated, it gives CASSLGNTEAFF. The full variable domain, completed using reference TRBV28 and TRBJ1-1, is DVKVTQSSRYLVKRTGEKVFLECVQDMDHENMFWYRQDPGLGLRLIYFSYDVKMKEKGDIPEGYSVSREKKERFSLILESASTNQTSMYLCASSLGNTEAFFGQGTRLTVV.